This passage covers 19 T cell receptor beta chains from one sample sequenced in a study of tumour-infiltrating T cells in Burkitt lymphoma. Data came from immunoSEQ multiplex PCR; TCRdb stores just in-frame clones and leaves some out. Of about 46,000 clones in the sample, around 32% were seen once. Sequencing was done on a sample of tumor tissue. The receptor set was obtained from a human donor with Burkitt lymphoma.

The chain combines TRBV15 with TRBJ2-7; 8 bases fit TRBD1. The germline V gene has CDR1 LNHNV and CDR2 YYDKDF (reference sequence). The J segment lost 5 bases and the V segment lost 3 bases, leaving 6 bases of the junction unmatched. This CDR3 comprises 14 residues. The CDR3, as DNA: TGTGCCACCAGCAGCGGACAGGGTCGGCACGAGCAGTACTTC. It is translated as CATSSGQGRHEQYF.

This clone was counted only a few times. The chain carries TRBV4-3 and TRBJ2-2, with D maybe TRBD1 (6 bases). Germline values: CDR1 LGHNA, CDR2 YSLEER. CDR3 length: 14 amino acids. This CDR3 reads CGTGQAINTGELFF. CDR3 coding DNA: TGCGGAACAGGGCAGGCGATTAACACCGGGGAGCTGTTTTTT.

This clone was seen more than once but under ten times. The CDR3 sequence is CASSQPLQTGTGGELFF. CDR3 coding DNA: TGTGCCAGCAGCCAGCCCCTACAGACAGGGACGGGCGGGGAGCTGTTTTTT. V and J are TRBV4-2 and TRBJ2-2; 7 positions match TRBD1. The trim removed 3 bases at V and 7 bases at J, leaving 14 bases unmatched. The germline V gene encodes CDR1 LGHNA and CDR2 YNFKEQ. The CDR3 length is 17 residues.

The chain combines TRBV5-4 with TRBJ1-1, with D uncertain. The CDR3 is made up of 14 amino acids. Germline loops: CDR1 SGHNT, CDR2 YYREEE (reference sequence). V lost 0 bases to trimming and J lost 0 bases, with 6 bases between them. Here the CDR3 reads CASSLASMNTEAFF. In nucleotides, the CDR3 is TGTGCCAGCAGCTTGGCCTCTATGAACACTGAAGCTTTCTTT.

This clone was seen a few times. The chain has TRBV6-1 and TRBJ2-2; no reliable D call. Germline V lookup: CDR1 MNHNS, CDR2 SASEGT. CDR3 length equals 15 residues. V dropped 1 base and J dropped 0 bases, with 6 bases sitting between them. DNA for the CDR3: TGTGCCAGCAGTGAAGTAAGGGCGAACACCGGGGAGCTGTTTTTT. This gives the protein CASSEVRANTGELFF.

This chain links TRBV2 with TRBJ2-5, with D perhaps TRBD2 (6 bases). The CDR3 is 13 residues long. Trimming took 4 bases from V and 5 from J, leaving 11 bases between them. Looked up from germline, CDR1 is SNHLY and CDR2 is FYNNEI. The CDR3 bases are TGTGCCAGCAGTGCGGGGGAAGGTGAGACCCAGTACTTC. Translated: CASSAGEGETQYF.

Only a few counts were recorded for this clone. This chain connects TRBV5-6 to TRBJ1-5; 7 bases fit TRBD1. J was trimmed by 0 bases and V by 3 bases; bases with no gene match: 9. The CDR3 is made up of 17 amino acids. Germline values: CDR1 SGHDT, CDR2 YYEEEE. DNA for the CDR3: TGTGCCAGCAGCTACTACGGGACAGTTTATAGCAATCAGCCCCAGCATTTT. Its translation is CASSYYGTVYSNQPQHF.

The chain is built from TRBV7-2 and TRBJ1-4; D might be TRBD1 (6 bases). This CDR3 spans 16 amino acids. Looked up from germline, CDR1 is SGHTA and CDR2 is FQGNSA. Deletions cut 3 bases from V and 8 bases from J, with 19 bases between. The CDR3 DNA is TGTGCCAGCAGCTTTCTTGCGGGGCAGGGGAGGGAAAAACTGTTTTTT. Protein sequence: CASSFLAGQGREKLFF.

This chain links TRBV10-3 with TRBJ1-2; a weak D match, TRBD1 (6 bases). The CDR3 is made up of 13 amino acids. V was clipped by 3 bases and J by 4 bases, with 9 bases between them. Germline loops: CDR1 ENHRY, CDR2 SYGVKD. The CDR3 DNA follows: TGTGCCATCAGTGACAGGGGAAGCTATGGCTACACCTTC. Translating gives CAISDRGSYGYTF.

The sample holds one count of this clone. The chain recombines TRBV7-2 with TRBJ2-2; 8 bases align to TRBD2. CDR3 size: 17 residues. J was trimmed by 5 bases and V by 2 bases; bases with no gene match: 10. Germline V gene data show CDR1 as SGHTA and CDR2 as FQGNSA. CDR3 nucleotides: TGTGCCAGCAGCTTATCTTCCAGGCGGGGGGCGACCGGGGAGCTGTTTTTT. Its translation: CASSLSSRRGATGELFF. The entire variable domain, with the rest obtained from reference TRBV7-2 and TRBJ2-2, is as follows: GAGVSQSPSNKVTEKGKDVELRCDPISGHTALYWYRQSLGQGLEFLIYFQGNSAPDKSGLPSDRFSAERTGGSVSTLTIQRTQQEDSAVYLCASSLSSRRGATGELFFGEGSRLTVL.

This sequence joins TRBV7-2 and TRBJ2-2; no definite D call. Trimming pared 6 bases from V and 1 base from J, leaving 12 bases between. In germline, CDR1 is SGHTA, CDR2 FQGNSA. The CDR3 runs to 15 residues. The CDR3 nucleotides read TGTGCCAGCAGAATTTACGTATGGAACACCGGGGAGCTGTTTTTT. Amino acids: CASRIYVWNTGELFF.

This rearrangement joins TRBV4-1 to TRBJ1-3; D not certain. V lost 3 bases and J 0 bases, leaving 9 bases between the germline ends. This CDR3 contains 15 residues. Germline V lookup: CDR1 MGHRA, CDR2 YSYEKL. The CDR3 is CASSQDGISGNTIYF. As DNA, the CDR3 is TGCGCCAGCAGCCAGGACGGCATCTCTGGAAACACCATATATTTT.

The V call is TRBV4-3, the J call TRBJ1-1; possibly TRBD1 for D (6 bases). The V gene's germline CDR1 is LGHNA and CDR2 YSLEER. V was pared by 4 bases and J by 1 base, with 7 bases between. This CDR3 has 13 residues. CDR3 sequence: CASSLDRNTEAFF. CDR3 in DNA: TGCGCCAGCAGCCTGGACAGGAACACTGAAGCTTTCTTT.

Only a few counts were recorded for this clone. The chain has TRBV27 and TRBJ2-2; D possibly corresponds to TRBD1 (5 bases). The CDR3 runs 16 residues. Between the trimmed V and J ends, which lost 3 bases and 4 bases, there was a span of 15 bases. The germline V gene encodes CDR1 MNHEY and CDR2 SMNVEV (reference sequence). The CDR3 nucleotides read TGTGCCAGCAGTTTCCGGACACGGGCGATCACCGGGGAGCTGTTTTTT. Amino acid sequence: CASSFRTRAITGELFF.

This chain links TRBV25-1 with TRBJ1-6, with D maybe TRBD1 (6 bases). There are 13 residues in the CDR3. V was clipped by 2 bases and J by 7 bases, with 6 bases between them. CDR1 is MGHDK and CDR2 is SYGVNS in the germline V gene. The CDR3 sequence is CASSEGQNSPLHF. Written as DNA, the CDR3 is TGTGCCAGCAGTGAAGGACAGAATTCACCCCTCCACTTT.

The CDR3 sequence is CSVGRGGSGELFF. CDR3 bases: TGCAGCGTTGGGCGGGGGGGCTCCGGGGAGCTGTTTTTT. V is TRBV29-1 and J is TRBJ2-2; 9 nucleotides line up with TRBD2. V lost 4 bases and J lost 6; bases outside the gene matches: 3. The germline V gene has CDR1 SQVTM and CDR2 ANQGSEA. There are 13 residues in the CDR3.

This sequence joins TRBV5-1 and TRBJ2-3; possible D gene TRBD2, 5 bases. The germline CDR1 and CDR2 sequences are SGHRS and YFSETQ. Trimming removed 2 bases from V and 0 bases from J, with 10 bases in between. CDR3 length: 15 residues. DNA of the CDR3: TGCGCCAGCAGCTTTTCTCGGGGTAGCACAGATACGCAGTATTTT. The encoded protein is CASSFSRGSTDTQYF.

The chain links TRBV18 to TRBJ1-5; D call uncertain. CDR3 length equals 17 residues. Germline V lookup: CDR1 KGHSH, CDR2 LQKENI. V shed 1 base and J shed 1 base, with 14 bases lying between them. The CDR3 coding sequence is TGTGCCAGCTCACCACACACTCTAGCGTCCAGCAATCAGCCCCAGCATTTT. Translating gives CASSPHTLASSNQPQHF.

The rearrangement uses TRBV4-1 and TRBJ1-1, with no clear D. Germline V gives CDR1 MGHRA, CDR2 YSYEKL. The CDR3 has 15 residues. Trimming took 1 base from V and 0 from J, leaving 9 bases between them. CDR3 residues: CASSQAVGLNTEAFF. In nucleotides, the CDR3 is TGCGCCAGCAGCCAAGCTGTCGGCTTGAACACTGAAGCTTTCTTT.